Below are 22 T cell receptor beta chains sequenced from a single sample in a study of shared clonotypes between healthy human individuals. Libraries were prepared by immunoSEQ multiplex PCR; TCRdb keeps only in-frame clonotypes and omits some of them. This sample has a few hundred thousand clones, with around 97% found just once. Specimen: naive CD4+ T cells sorted from blood. Stated subset: CD45RA+ positively selected. These receptors all stem from a woman in her twenties or thirties in good health.

Comment on this clone: Other DNA sequences in the same sample also yield this CDR3. The gene calls are TRBV27 and TRBJ1-1; no definite D call. Germline V lookup: CDR1 MNHEY, CDR2 SMNVEV (reference sequence). The CDR3 runs to 13 residues. V was shortened by 2 bases and J by 1 base, with 5 bases between the two germline ends. The CDR3 region is CASSLRENTEAFF. CDR3 DNA: TGTGCCAGCAGTTTACGAGAGAACACTGAAGCTTTCTTT.

The gene calls are TRBV21-1 and TRBJ2-2; TRBD2 reflects the table's D call only, with no check against the DNA. TRBV21-1 is given as a pseudogene. CDR3 size: 18 residues. CDR3 coding DNA: TGTGCCAGCAGCAAGGTCTGGGTTCGGGAGTTGGCCACCGGGGAGCTGTTTTTT. It codes for CASSKVWVRELATGELFF.

A remark on this clone: Other DNA sequences in the sample encode the same CDR3. The gene calls are TRBV28 and TRBJ1-4; TRBD1 matches at 8 bases. CDR3 size: 15 residues. Germline V gives CDR1 MDHEN, CDR2 SYDVKM. J lost 0 bases, V lost 5 bases, and 2 bases had no gene match. CDR3 loop: CASSLTGATNEKLFF. In DNA form, the CDR3 reads TGTGCCAGCAGTCTGACAGGGGCAACTAATGAAAAACTGTTTTTT.

The chain has TRBV28 and TRBJ2-7, with 8 bases fitting TRBD2. This CDR3 has 16 amino acids. Germline CDR1 reads MDHEN; CDR2 reads SYDVKM. The V and J ends lost 2 bases and 6 bases, in that order; junction bases with no gene match: 12. CDR3 nucleotides: TGTGCCAGCAGTTTAGCCTTTAGCGGGATAATTCCCGAGCAGTACTTC. This encodes CASSLAFSGIIPEQYF.

V is TRBV5-1 and J is TRBJ1-1; possible D gene TRBD1, 6 bases. Trimming stripped 5 bases from V and 1 base from J, with 12 bases between. This CDR3 has 14 residues. Per germline, CDR1 SGHRS and CDR2 YFSETQ. The CDR3 protein is CASRRGGSNTEAFF. In DNA, the CDR3 is TGCGCCAGCAGGAGGGGGGGCTCGAACACTGAAGCTTTCTTT.

V gene TRBV5-6 combines with J gene TRBJ2-1, with 9 bases identical to TRBD1. J lost 8 bases, V lost 2 bases, and 8 bases had no gene match. From germline, CDR1 is SGHDT and CDR2 YYEEEE. The CDR3 totals 15 residues. CDR3 sequence reads: CASSFRDRDSHEQFF. CDR3 coding DNA: TGTGCCAGCAGCTTCCGGGACAGGGATAGTCATGAGCAGTTCTTC.

V gene TRBV7-9 combines with J gene TRBJ2-3; perhaps TRBD2 as D (6 bases). The V end was cut by 3 bases, the J end by 6 bases, with 13 bases between. This CDR3 comprises 14 residues. CDR1 and CDR2 from the germline V gene are SEHNR and FQNEAQ (reference sequence). CDR3 in amino acids: CASSFAGPRDTQYF. CDR3 in DNA: TGTGCCAGCAGCTTTGCGGGGCCCCGCGATACGCAGTATTTT.

The V gene is TRBV28, the J gene TRBJ2-7, with D perhaps being TRBD1 or TRBD2 (6 bases each). This CDR3 has 14 residues. V lost 5 bases to trimming and J lost 3 bases, with 14 bases between them. The germline V gene has CDR1 MDHEN and CDR2 SYDVKM. The CDR3 spells CASSPRGRFYEQYF. DNA of the CDR3: TGTGCCAGCAGTCCCCGGGGGCGCTTCTACGAGCAGTACTTC.

The J gene is TRBJ2-2, the V gene TRBV4-1; D tentatively reads TRBD1 or TRBD2 (5 bases each). Trimming stripped 4 bases from V and 4 bases from J, with 13 bases between. CDR3 length: 15 amino acids. Germline V gene data show CDR1 as MGHRA and CDR2 as YSYEKL. DNA for the CDR3: TGCGCCAGCAGCCGAGACAGAGGAGGCACCGGGGAGCTGTTTTTT. This gives the protein CASSRDRGGTGELFF.

The chain uses TRBV29-1 and TRBJ2-7; 8 positions match TRBD1. The trim removed 4 bases at V and 7 bases at J, leaving 9 bases unmatched. The CDR3 contains 13 residues. Germline V gives CDR1 SQVTM, CDR2 ANQGSEA. CDR3 sequence reads: CSVGTGSDGEQYF. In DNA form, the CDR3 reads TGCAGCGTTGGGACAGGGTCTGATGGGGAGCAGTACTTC.

This chain connects TRBV12-2 to TRBJ1-1. TRBV12-2 is classified as a pseudogene. This CDR3 is 14 amino acids long. CDR3 DNA sequence: TGTGCAAGTCGCTTCGCGCCCGTAAGGGCTGAAGCTTTCTTT. The encoded protein is CASRFAPVRAEAFF.

V is TRBV19 and J is TRBJ1-2; D possibly corresponds to TRBD1 (6 bases). The CDR3 extends over 17 amino acids. Germline V gene lookup returns CDR1 LNHDA and CDR2 SQIVND (reference sequence). The V gene lost 5 bases and the J gene lost 6 bases, with 25 bases spanning the gap. The CDR3 reads CASSGGGTPSANHGYTF. As DNA, the CDR3 is TGTGCCAGTAGTGGGGGCGGGACGCCCAGTGCTAATCATGGCTACACCTTC.

V is TRBV7-9 and J is TRBJ1-1; D uncertain. V lost 4 bases and J lost 3, with 18 bases in between. Germline CDR1 reads SEHNR; CDR2 reads FQNEAQ (reference sequence). The CDR3 contains 16 residues. The CDR3 is CASSSSGSPGDTEAFF. CDR3 coding DNA: TGTGCCAGCAGCTCAAGTGGGAGCCCTGGAGACACTGAAGCTTTCTTT.

This rearrangement joins TRBV4-1 to TRBJ2-1, with D possibly TRBD2 on 5 matching bases. Trimming left V 0 bases short and J 4 bases short, with 19 bases between. The CDR3 covers 18 residues. The germline V gene encodes CDR1 MGHRA and CDR2 YSYEKL. The CDR3 nucleotides are TGCGCCAGCAGCCAAGAAACCCACCGACCTCCGGGGTACAATGAGCAGTTCTTC. Encoded protein: CASSQETHRPPGYNEQFF.

The rearrangement uses TRBV29-1 and TRBJ1-2; D unresolved. V was shortened by 2 bases and J by 4 bases, with 11 bases between the two germline ends. The germline gives CDR1 SQVTM, CDR2 ANQGSEA. This CDR3 has 13 amino acids. CDR3 in amino acids: CSVERWAVYGYTF. The CDR3, as DNA: TGCAGCGTTGAACGTTGGGCCGTCTATGGCTACACCTTC.

This chain joins TRBV6-5 and TRBJ2-7, with 11 bases aligning to TRBD2. The germline V gene encodes CDR1 MNHEY and CDR2 SVGAGI. The CDR3 length is 14 residues. The V gene end was trimmed by 5 bases and the J gene end by 3 bases; junction bases not matched to a gene: 3. Written as DNA, the CDR3 is TGTGCCAGCAGTCCTAGCGGGAGGAACTACGAGCAGTACTTC. It codes for CASSPSGRNYEQYF.

The V call is TRBV5-4, the J call TRBJ1-1; D remains ambiguous. The CDR3 covers 14 residues. CDR1 and CDR2 from the germline V gene are SGHNT and YYREEE (reference sequence). Trimming cost V 3 bases and J 4 bases, with 13 bases left between them. This chain's CDR3 is CASSSPMEGTEAFF. The CDR3 DNA is TGTGCCAGCAGCTCCCCCATGGAGGGCACTGAAGCTTTCTTT.

The V gene is TRBV7-4, the J gene TRBJ1-2; 7 bases match TRBD1. The CDR3 has 16 residues. With 1 base clipped from V and 4 bases from J, the junction kept 9 bases outside the gene matches. Germline CDR1 SGHVT, CDR2 SQSDAQ. The CDR3, as DNA: TGTGCCAGCAGCTTAGTCAGGGGGACAGTATGCTATGGCTACACCTTC. Amino acid sequence: CASSLVRGTVCYGYTF. Combining the CDR3 with reference TRBV7-4 and TRBJ1-2 gives the whole variable domain GAGVSQSPRYKVAKRGRDVALRCDSISGHVTLYWYRQTLGQGSEVLTYSQSDAQRDKSGRPSGRFSAERPERSVSTLKIQRTEQGDSAVYLCASSLVRGTVCYGYTFGSGTRLTVV.

The genes are TRBV10-1 and TRBJ2-7; TRBD2 might be the D (6 bases). CDR1 is WNHNN and CDR2 is SYGVQD in the germline V gene (reference sequence). V was clipped by 7 bases and J by 5 bases, with 18 bases between them. The CDR3 covers 14 residues. CDR3 amino acids: CASTRRGFSHEQYF. The CDR3 bases are TGCGCCAGCACCCGCCGGGGGTTTTCCCACGAGCAGTACTTC.

The V call is TRBV6-5, the J call TRBJ2-5; 7 bases are a match to TRBD2. V lost 0 bases, J lost 5 bases, and 3 bases stayed unmatched. The CDR3 length is 14 residues. From germline, CDR1 is MNHEY and CDR2 SVGAGI. CDR3 in DNA: TGTGCCAGCAGTTACTCGGCGGGAGACGAGACCCAGTACTTC. This translates into CASSYSAGDETQYF.

Here the CDR3 DNA reads TGTGCCAGCAGTTTATCCCACGGCCAACATCAGCCCCAGCATTTT. Translation: CASSLSHGQHQPQHF. The chain recombines TRBV27 with TRBJ1-5, with D unclear. Deletions cut 0 bases from V and 5 bases from J, with 11 bases between. The length of the CDR3 is 15 residues. Per the germline V gene, CDR1 is MNHEY and CDR2 is SMNVEV (reference sequence).

The chain has TRBV27 and TRBJ1-3, with D uncertain. Germline V gene data show CDR1 as MNHEY and CDR2 as SMNVEV (reference sequence). Trimming left V 5 bases short and J 0 bases short, with 11 bases between. This CDR3 spans 15 amino acids. The CDR3 DNA follows: TGTGCCAGCAGTCCCGGGAGCTACTCTGGAAACACCATATATTTT. It yields the protein CASSPGSYSGNTIYF.